Presented here are 29 T cell receptor beta chains from one specimen sequenced in a study of blood T cell repertoires in COVID-19. Repertoires were generated with immunoSEQ multiplex PCR, while TCRdb's copy carries only in-frame clones and drops some. The table has around 210,000 clones, about 85% seen once. The source material was peripheral blood. The receptors derive from a man aged 55 to 70 with COVID-19, enrolled during active disease.

With respect to this clone: The identical CDR3 is also encoded by other nucleotide sequences in the sample. This chain links TRBV11-2 with TRBJ2-1; D is possibly TRBD1 (6 bases). The CDR3 is made up of 15 amino acids. The V gene lost 0 bases and the J gene lost 4 bases, with 10 bases spanning the gap. Germline CDR1 reads SGHAT; CDR2 reads FQNNGV. The CDR3 nucleotides are TGTGCCAGCAGCTTAGAGGGCCAGGGGTACAATGAGCAGTTCTTC. Protein: CASSLEGQGYNEQFF.

The rearrangement joins TRBV25-1 to TRBJ1-2; 7 bases are a match to TRBD1. V lost 7 bases and J lost 0; bases outside the gene matches: 8. From germline, CDR1 is MGHDK and CDR2 SYGVNS. The CDR3 is 15 amino acids. The CDR3, as DNA: TGTGCCAGCACCCAATGGACAGGAGCTAACTATGGCTACACCTTC. It encodes CASTQWTGANYGYTF.

The chain combines TRBV21-1 with TRBJ1-1; TRBD1, the table's D call, lacks a check against the DNA. TRBV21-1 is classified as a pseudogene. CDR3 length: 14 residues. In nucleotides, the CDR3 is TGTGCCAGCAGCAAAACAGGTATGAACACTGAAGCTTTCTTT. Amino acids: CASSKTGMNTEAFF.

This rearrangement joins TRBV29-1 to TRBJ2-3, with 14 nucleotides matching TRBD2. The CDR3 length is 17 residues. CDR1 is SQVTM and CDR2 is ANQGSEA in the germline V gene. V shed 7 bases and J 1 base; nucleotides not matched to a gene: 10. CDR3 bases: TGCAGCGGACAGGGAATGGGACTAGCGGGGGGCACAGATACGCAGTATTTT. Protein product: CSGQGMGLAGGTDTQYF.

The chain uses TRBV28 and TRBJ2-1; 12 bases are shared with TRBD2. CDR3 length: 14 amino acids. The germline V gene has CDR1 MDHEN and CDR2 SYDVKM. V lost 5 bases and J lost 4; bases outside the gene matches: 0. DNA for the CDR3: TGTGCCAGCAGTACTAGCGGGAGGTACAATGAGCAGTTCTTC. Translated: CASSTSGRYNEQFF.

This chain uses TRBV24-1 with TRBJ2-2, with a possible D match to TRBD1 (6 bases). The germline V gene encodes CDR1 KGHDR and CDR2 SFDVKD. Trimming removed 2 bases from V and 5 bases from J, with 17 bases in between. The CDR3 is made up of 17 amino acids. DNA of the CDR3: TGTGCCACCAGTGATTCATCAGGGGAAGTAAGGACCGGGGAGCTGTTTTTT. Amino acid sequence: CATSDSSGEVRTGELFF.

The chain recombines TRBV2 with TRBJ2-1; perhaps TRBD1 as D (7 bases). The CDR3 loop spans 12 amino acids. Germline V gene lookup returns CDR1 SNHLY and CDR2 FYNNEI. The ends were cut back, 6 bases at V and 9 bases at J, with 12 bases in the middle. For the CDR3, the DNA is TGTGCCAGCAGATCAGGGGGGAGTGAGCAGTTCTTC. Encoded protein: CASRSGGSEQFF.

The chain recombines TRBV15 with TRBJ1-2, with 7 positions matching TRBD1. The CDR3 consists of 15 residues. The germline V gene has CDR1 LNHNV and CDR2 YYDKDF (reference sequence). Losses at the gene ends were 0 bases for V and 5 bases for J; bases not matched to a gene: 6. As DNA, the CDR3 is TGTGCCACCAGCAGAGATCCGACAGGGCCTTATGGCTACACCTTC. Translating gives CATSRDPTGPYGYTF.

This chain joins TRBV2 and TRBJ2-6, with a weak D call TRBD1 (6 bases). The CDR3 totals 16 residues. CDR1 and CDR2 from the germline V gene are SNHLY and FYNNEI. The V end was cut by 5 bases, the J end by 0 bases, with 11 bases between. The CDR3 protein is CASSRTGLSGANVLTF. The CDR3 DNA follows: TGTGCCAGCAGTAGAACAGGGCTCTCTGGGGCCAACGTCCTGACTTTC. The full variable domain, in which reference TRBV2 and TRBJ2-6 provide the parts outside the CDR3, is EPEVTQTPSHQVTQMGQEVILRCVPISNHLYFYWYRQILGQKVEFLVSFYNNEISEKSEIFDDQFSVERPDGSNFTLKIRSTKLEDSAMYFCASSRTGLSGANVLTFGAGSRLTVL.

This clone was seen ten or more times. The gene calls are TRBV5-6 and TRBJ1-2, with a tentative D call TRBD1 (6 bases). V lost 2 bases and J 10 bases, leaving 18 bases between the germline ends. Per the germline V gene, CDR1 is SGHDT and CDR2 is YYEEEE. The CDR3 contains 14 residues. This CDR3 reads CASSFRQESSDYTF. The CDR3 DNA follows: TGTGCCAGCAGCTTTAGACAGGAGTCTAGTGACTACACCTTC.

This chain connects TRBV30 to TRBJ1-1, with 7 bases lining up with TRBD1. Germline values: CDR1 GTSNPN, CDR2 SVGIG (reference sequence). The junction had 5 bases not matched to a gene; V was cut back by 7 bases and J by 3 bases. The CDR3 is 12 amino acids. CDR3 nucleotide sequence: TGTGCCTTGGGACAGATCGACACTGAAGCTTTCTTT. Amino acids: CALGQIDTEAFF.

The CDR3 protein is CASSLRAGVDTEAFF. The CDR3 DNA follows: TGTGCCAGCAGCTTAAGGGCAGGGGTTGACACTGAAGCTTTCTTT. The chain joins TRBV5-4 to TRBJ1-1; TRBD1 might be the D (6 bases). The CDR3 spans 15 residues. The V gene lost 2 bases and the J gene lost 3 bases, with 14 bases spanning the gap. The V gene's germline CDR1 is SGHNT and CDR2 YYREEE (reference sequence).

This clone has just one count. J is TRBJ2-1 and V is TRBV28; the match to TRBD2 covers 7 bases. Germline V gene lookup returns CDR1 MDHEN and CDR2 SYDVKM. This CDR3 has 15 amino acids. The junction had 4 bases not matched to a gene; V was cut back by 3 bases and J by 2 bases. The DNA of the CDR3 is TGTGCCAGCAGTTTGATAGCGGGCCCCTACAATGAGCAGTTCTTC. Translation gives CASSLIAGPYNEQFF.

In DNA form, the CDR3 reads TGTGCCAGCAGCTTAGTCGTCCGCAGGGGGCTGTACGAGCAGTACTTC. It yields the protein CASSLVVRRGLYEQYF. This sequence joins TRBV7-2 and TRBJ2-7, with TRBD1 matching 8 bases. The CDR3 spans 16 residues. Germline V lookup: CDR1 SGHTA, CDR2 FQGNSA. The junction had 9 bases not matched to a gene; V was cut back by 1 base and J by 4 bases.

The rearrangement links TRBV21-1 to TRBJ2-7; the D segment call TRBD2 is taken from the table without a DNA check. TRBV21-1 is classified as a pseudogene. The CDR3 has 12 residues. CDR3 region: CASSKNTYEQYF. The DNA for the CDR3 is TGTGCCAGCAGCAAAAATACCTACGAGCAGTACTTC.

As DNA, the CDR3 is TGTGCCAGCAGTGAGTACGGTGAAAAACTGTTTTTT. Translated: CASSEYGEKLFF. The gene calls are TRBV6-1 and TRBJ1-4; D gene ambiguous. The CDR3 consists of 12 residues. Deletions cut 3 bases from V and 7 bases from J, with 6 bases between. Germline assignment: CDR1 MNHNS and CDR2 SASEGT.

The sample holds a few counts of this clone. The chain employs TRBV19 and TRBJ1-6; D might be TRBD1 (6 bases). The V gene lost 1 base and the J gene lost 19 bases, with 11 bases spanning the gap. Germline assignment: CDR1 LNHDA and CDR2 SQIVND (reference sequence). This CDR3 is built from 11 residues. The CDR3 bases are TGTGCCAGTAGTATAGGAGACAGGCTTCACTTT. It translates to CASSIGDRLHF.

The V call is TRBV5-4, the J call TRBJ1-2; TRBD1 aligns across 8 bases. J gave up 6 bases and V 2 bases, and 3 bases lay outside the gene matches. The CDR3 sequence is 13 residues long. Germline V gene data show CDR1 as SGHNT and CDR2 as YYREEE (reference sequence). The CDR3: CASSLQGVDGYTF. The DNA for the CDR3 is TGTGCCAGCAGCTTACAGGGGGTCGATGGCTACACCTTC.

This chain connects TRBV7-9 to TRBJ2-7; 8 bases align to TRBD1. There are 17 residues in the CDR3. Germline CDR1 and CDR2: SEHNR and FQNEAQ (reference sequence). Trimming at V came to 4 bases and at J to 0 bases, leaving 11 bases not matched to a gene. For the CDR3, the DNA is TGTGCCAGCAGCTCCCCCGCCCGGACAGGGTACTCCTACGAGCAGTACTTC. Translating gives CASSSPARTGYSYEQYF.

In its sample, this clone was seen once. The V gene is TRBV6-5, the J gene TRBJ2-7; D is unclear. There are 14 residues in the CDR3. Germline V gene sequence: CDR1 MNHEY, CDR2 SVGAGI. V shed 0 bases and J shed 0 bases, with 6 bases lying between them. Here the CDR3 DNA reads TGTGCCAGCAGTTACTCGCAGGCCTCCTACGAGCAGTACTTC. This sequence encodes CASSYSQASYEQYF.

The J gene is TRBJ1-2, the V gene TRBV18, with D tentatively TRBD1 (5 bases). From germline, CDR1 is KGHSH and CDR2 LQKENI. This CDR3 is built from 14 residues. Trimming took off 2 bases at V and 6 bases at J, with 13 bases between the two ends. CDR3 loop: CASSPAQGGDGYTF. The CDR3 DNA sequence: TGTGCCAGCTCACCAGCTCAGGGAGGGGATGGCTACACCTTC.

V and J are TRBV6-5 and TRBJ1-1, with D tentatively TRBD1 (6 bases). From germline, CDR1 is MNHEY and CDR2 SVGAGI. V was clipped by 2 bases and J by 10 bases, with 20 bases between them. This CDR3 has 15 residues. As DNA, the CDR3 is TGTGCCAGCAGTTACCATAACCGGGACAAGAAGGGAGCTTTCTTT. Translation: CASSYHNRDKKGAFF.

This clone turned up a few times. The chain is built from TRBV6-5 and TRBJ2-7, with D uncertain. V was trimmed by 10 bases and J by 3 bases, leaving 13 bases between them. Per the germline V gene, CDR1 is MNHEY and CDR2 is SVGAGI. The CDR3 runs 12 residues. The CDR3: CATLPTFYEQYF. The CDR3 region has the DNA TGTGCCACCCTGCCGACTTTCTACGAGCAGTACTTC.

CDR3 nucleotides: TGCGCCAGCAGCCGACGCGAGGCCATGAACACTGAAGCTTTCTTT. This encodes CASSRREAMNTEAFF. The chain combines TRBV4-1 with TRBJ1-1; D remains ambiguous. The CDR3 covers 15 residues. The V gene lost 4 bases and the J gene lost 0 bases, with 12 bases spanning the gap. The germline V gene has CDR1 MGHRA and CDR2 YSYEKL.

The V call is TRBV30, the J call TRBJ2-1; TRBD1 is a possible D gene (5 bases). Germline V gives CDR1 GTSNPN, CDR2 SVGIG (reference sequence). CDR3 length: 16 residues. Trimming left V 4 bases short and J 2 bases short, with 18 bases between. Here the CDR3 DNA reads TGTGCCTGGATCCCTATGGGGCAGGTGGCCTACAATGAGCAGTTCTTC. Amino acid sequence: CAWIPMGQVAYNEQFF.

This clone showed up just once. The chain carries TRBV5-1 and TRBJ1-6; 8 bases are a match to TRBD1. The CDR3 spans 17 residues. V was clipped by 4 bases and J by 0 bases; unmatched bases: 6. CDR1 SGHRS and CDR2 YFSETQ come from the germline V gene. The CDR3 sequence: CASSGGTGDSYNSPLHF. The CDR3 DNA sequence: TGCGCCAGCAGCGGCGGGACAGGCGACTCCTATAATTCACCCCTCCACTTT.

The genes are TRBV28 and TRBJ1-1, with 7 bases that match TRBD1. Germline V lookup: CDR1 MDHEN, CDR2 SYDVKM. The CDR3 covers 14 residues. Trimming took 3 bases from V and 1 from J; bases not matched to a gene: 2. The CDR3 loop reads CASSLGDRNTEAFF. The CDR3 DNA reads TGTGCCAGCAGTTTGGGGGACAGGAACACTGAAGCTTTCTTT.

The chain joins TRBV2 to TRBJ2-3; 16 bases line up with TRBD2. The CDR3 totals 16 residues. Germline CDR1 and CDR2: SNHLY and FYNNEI. The trim removed 5 bases at V and 4 bases at J, leaving 3 bases unmatched. The CDR3 DNA is TGTGCCAGCAGTCGGGGACTAGCGGGAGGGGCAGATACGCAGTATTTT. This gives the protein CASSRGLAGGADTQYF.

This chain connects TRBV6-2 or TRBV6-3 to TRBJ2-3, with D perhaps TRBD1 (6 bases). The V and J ends lost 0 bases and 1 base respectively, with 8 bases between them. This CDR3 has 15 amino acids. CDR1 and CDR2 (germline): MNHEY, SVGEGT. This CDR3 reads CASSYSQGRTDTQYF. The DNA for the CDR3 is TGTGCCAGCAGTTACTCGCAGGGGCGCACAGATACGCAGTATTTT.